The 2 T cell receptor beta chains listed next were all sequenced from one sample in a study of T cells in narcolepsy. The method was immunoSEQ multiplex PCR; TCRdb's version includes in-frame clones alone and lacks a portion of them. This table holds fewer than 35,000 clones, around 83% found once. Sequenced input: CD45RA- memory CD4+ T cells from PBMCs. The receptors come from a human donor with narcolepsy.

The V call is TRBV7-2, the J call TRBJ2-2; maybe TRBD2 (5 bases). The CDR3 runs 14 residues. With 4 bases removed from V and 6 bases from J, the gap between germline ends came to 12 bases. Looked up from germline, CDR1 is SGHTA and CDR2 is FQGNSA. The CDR3 coding sequence is TGTGCCAGCAGCTCCACCCGGGGTCCCGGGGAGCTGTTTTTT. It translates to CASSSTRGPGELFF.

This chain joins TRBV19 and TRBJ1-5; 8 bases fit TRBD1. There are 15 residues in the CDR3. The trim removed 6 bases at V and 3 bases at J, leaving 7 bases unmatched. Germline values: CDR1 LNHDA, CDR2 SQIVND (reference sequence). CDR3 residues: CASRQDRGYNQPQHF. In DNA form, the CDR3 reads TGTGCCAGTAGGCAAGACAGGGGTTACAATCAGCCCCAGCATTTT. The variable domain in full, completed from reference TRBV19 and TRBJ1-5, reads DGGITQSPKYLFRKEGQNVTLSCEQNLNHDAMYWYRQDPGQGLRLIYYSQIVNDFQKGDIAEGYSVSREKKESFPLTVTSAQKNPTAFYLCASRQDRGYNQPQHFGDGTRLSIL.